These 14 T cell receptor beta chains share one sample of origin, sequenced in a study of glioma-infiltrating T cells (dated by TCRdb to the mid-2010s). Instrument on record: Illumina MiSeq. The iRepertoire nested amplicon-rescue multiplex PCR (arm-PCR) platform was used to amplify TCR alpha and beta CDR3 regions from RNA. TCRdb itself trimmed the public reads at Q25 with fastp, ran MiXCR and retained productive beta chains. CDR3 protein sequences are deduplicated, and each keeps its most common genes and DNA. The sample has approximately 110,000 distinct CDR3 sequences on record, less than 30% of them singletons. The top ten clones comprise roughly a third of the sample. The sequenced material came from glioma tissue, nonneoplastic brain tissue, or PBMCs (not recorded which). All receptors come from a human donor with low-grade glioma or glioblastoma, undergoing nonglioma brain surgery, or in good health (not recorded which).

The chain joins TRBV29-1 to TRBJ2-7; D may be TRBD1 or TRBD2 (5 bases each). CDR1 and CDR2 from the germline V gene are SQVTM and ANQGSEA. The CDR3 is 14 residues long. Trimming left V 3 bases short and J 2 bases short, with 14 bases between. The CDR3 region is CSVESGLGTYEQYF. The CDR3 coding sequence is TGCAGCGTTGAGTCGGGGCTGGGGACCTACGAGCAGTACTTC.

The rearrangement links TRBV6-6 to TRBJ2-7; maybe TRBD2 (6 bases). The germline V gene has CDR1 MNHNY and CDR2 SVGAGI (reference sequence). Trimming removed 2 bases from V and 7 bases from J, with 18 bases in between. This CDR3 has 15 amino acids. The CDR3 DNA reads as TGTGCCAGCAGTTACGTCGGGGGTTTCACGAAAGAGCAGTACTTC. Translating gives CASSYVGGFTKEQYF.

On this clonotype: With a much larger clone just one base away, this may be a read error. The chain uses TRBV3-1 and TRBJ1-2; D ambiguous. The CDR3 is 15 amino acids. Germline assignment: CDR1 LGHDT and CDR2 YNNKEL (reference sequence). The CDR3, as DNA: TGTGCCAGCAGCCACTTAGGGCGGCTTAACTATTGCTACACCTTC. This encodes CASSHLGRLNYCYTF.

This clonotype has at least ten counts. This rearrangement joins TRBV5-1 to TRBJ2-7, with 7 bases lining up with TRBD1. The CDR3 runs 14 residues. Unmatched junction bases numbered 6, after V lost 4 bases and J lost 2 bases. Germline V CDR1 and CDR2: SGHRS, YFSETQ. The CDR3 spells CASSKAGTAYEQYF. CDR3 DNA: TGCGCCAGCAGCAAAGCCGGGACAGCCTACGAGCAGTACTTC.

This clonotype appeared many times. This sequence joins TRBV15 and TRBJ2-7, with unresolved D. CDR3 length: 14 residues. From germline, CDR1 is LNHNV and CDR2 YYDKDF (reference sequence). Trimming stripped 1 base from V and 0 bases from J, with 7 bases between. The CDR3 DNA is TGTGCCACCAGCAGAGGCTGGAGCTCCTACGAGCAGTACTTC. Its translation is CATSRGWSSYEQYF.

This clonotype was seen many times. V is TRBV6-2 or TRBV6-3 and J is TRBJ2-1; D call uncertain. Looked up from germline, CDR1 is MNHEY and CDR2 is SVGEGT. V dropped 0 bases and J dropped 8 bases, with 11 bases sitting between them. The CDR3 has 14 residues. The CDR3 region has the DNA TGTGCCAGCAGTTACTCGGATGGCCGGCATGAGCAGTTCTTC. Translating it yields CASSYSDGRHEQFF.

This clonotype came up once. A single base separates this from a much larger clone, so it may be a read error. The gene calls are TRBV10-2 and TRBJ2-1; no firm D call. V dropped 8 bases and J dropped 6 bases, with 14 bases sitting between them. CDR1 is WSHSY, CDR2 SAAADI, per germline. This CDR3 comprises 13 residues. The CDR3 loop is CASLDHTANEQFF. The CDR3 DNA reads as TGCGCCAGCTTAGACCACACTGCCAATGAGCAGTTCTTC.

A single count supports this clonotype. A much larger clonotype is one base distant, so this may be a read error. This rearrangement joins TRBV18 to TRBJ2-1; D not certain. CDR1 KGHSH and CDR2 LQKENI come from the germline V gene. V lost 3 bases, J lost 1 base, and 16 bases lay in between. This CDR3 contains 17 residues. The DNA of the CDR3 is TGTGCCAGCTCACCTTCAGACATCAATGGGTCCTACAATGAGCAGTTCTTC. This gives the protein CASSPSDINGSYNEQFF.

This clonotype was observed many times. The chain is built from TRBV7-3 and TRBJ1-6; TRBD1 is a possible D gene (5 bases). Germline V gene data show CDR1 as SGHTA and CDR2 as FQGTGA. Trimming took off 6 bases at V and 6 bases at J, with 9 bases between the two ends. The CDR3 runs 13 residues. The CDR3 DNA reads as TGTGCCAGCAGAGGGGACGTTAATTCACCCCTCCACTTT. Amino acids: CASRGDVNSPLHF.

To note about this clonotype: A read error may be the cause here, since a much bigger clone is one base away. CDR3 residues: CASSRDLEDEQYF. As DNA, the CDR3 is TGTGCCAGCAGCAGAGACCTTGAGGACGAGCAGTACTTC. The chain recombines TRBV7-2 with TRBJ2-7; D is undetermined. In germline, CDR1 is SGHTA, CDR2 FQGNSA. V lost 5 bases and J lost 5, with 13 bases in between. This CDR3 has 13 amino acids.

The table lists this clonotype with many counts. The V call is TRBV29-1, the J call TRBJ2-7, with D perhaps given as TRBD1 or TRBD2 (5 bases each). V gave up 4 bases and J gave up 0 bases, with 10 bases separating them. There are 13 residues in the CDR3. Per germline, CDR1 SQVTM and CDR2 ANQGSEA. In nucleotides, the CDR3 is TGCAGCGTTGGGGCAGGGACCTCCTACGAGCAGTACTTC. Amino acid sequence: CSVGAGTSYEQYF.

This clonotype was seen ten or more times. The V gene is TRBV25-1, the J gene TRBJ2-7; 8 bases fit TRBD1. The germline V gene encodes CDR1 MGHDK and CDR2 SYGVNS. The length of the CDR3 is 15 residues. Unmatched junction bases numbered 4, after V lost 1 base and J lost 2 bases. In DNA form, the CDR3 reads TGTGCCAGCAGTGAATCGCAGGGGGCGGCCTACGAGCAGTACTTC. It codes for CASSESQGAAYEQYF.

This clonotype occurred a few times. The chain links TRBV7-9 to TRBJ2-2, with 8 bases fitting TRBD1. J gave up 3 bases and V 2 bases, and 11 bases lay outside the gene matches. The CDR3 runs to 18 residues. CDR1 and CDR2 (germline): SEHNR, FQNEAQ (reference sequence). CDR3 region: CASSLTALLDRDTGELFF. The CDR3 DNA is TGTGCCAGCAGCTTAACTGCTCTCTTGGACAGGGACACCGGGGAGCTGTTTTTT.

The chain carries TRBV5-1 and TRBJ2-3, with TRBD2 matching 7 bases. This CDR3 has 16 amino acids. V lost 3 bases, J lost 0 bases, and 7 bases stayed unmatched. Germline CDR1 and CDR2: SGHRS and YFSETQ. CDR3 coding DNA: TGCGCCAGCAGCTCTCCAAGCGGGATGAGCACAGATACGCAGTATTTT. Translating gives CASSSPSGMSTDTQYF.